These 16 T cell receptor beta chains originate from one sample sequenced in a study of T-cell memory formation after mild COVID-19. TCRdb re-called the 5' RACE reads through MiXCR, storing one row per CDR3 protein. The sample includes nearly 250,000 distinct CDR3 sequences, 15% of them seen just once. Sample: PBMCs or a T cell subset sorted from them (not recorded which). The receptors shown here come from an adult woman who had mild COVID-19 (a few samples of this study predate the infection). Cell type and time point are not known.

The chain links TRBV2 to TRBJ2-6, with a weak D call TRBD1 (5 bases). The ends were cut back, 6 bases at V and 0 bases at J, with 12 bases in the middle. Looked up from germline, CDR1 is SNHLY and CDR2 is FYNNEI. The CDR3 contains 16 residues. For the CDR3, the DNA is TGTGCCAGCAGGAGAAAGGGGTCCTCTGGGGCCAACGTCCTGACTTTC. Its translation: CASRRKGSSGANVLTF.

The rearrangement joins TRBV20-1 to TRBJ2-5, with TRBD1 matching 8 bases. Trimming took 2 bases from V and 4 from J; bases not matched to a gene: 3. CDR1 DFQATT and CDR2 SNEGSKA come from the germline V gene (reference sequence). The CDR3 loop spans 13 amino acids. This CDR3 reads CSARFTGGETQYF. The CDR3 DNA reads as TGCAGTGCTAGATTTACAGGGGGAGAGACCCAGTACTTC.

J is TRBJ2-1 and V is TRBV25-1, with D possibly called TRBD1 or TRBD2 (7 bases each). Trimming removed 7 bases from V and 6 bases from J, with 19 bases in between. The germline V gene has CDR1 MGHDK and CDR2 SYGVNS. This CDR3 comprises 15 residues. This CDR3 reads CASTRGGGPSNEQFF. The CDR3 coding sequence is TGTGCCAGCACCAGGGGGGGAGGGCCCTCCAATGAGCAGTTCTTC.

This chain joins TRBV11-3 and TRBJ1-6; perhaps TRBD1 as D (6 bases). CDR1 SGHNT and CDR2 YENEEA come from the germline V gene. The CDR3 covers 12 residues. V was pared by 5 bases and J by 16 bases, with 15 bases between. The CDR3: CASSLTGQPLHF. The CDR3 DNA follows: TGTGCCAGCAGCCTAACTGGACAGCCTCTCCACTTT.

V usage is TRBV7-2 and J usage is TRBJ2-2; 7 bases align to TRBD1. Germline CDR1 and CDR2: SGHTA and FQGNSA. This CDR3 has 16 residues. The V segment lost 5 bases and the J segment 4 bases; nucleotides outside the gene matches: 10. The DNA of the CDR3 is TGTGCCAGCAGCAATAGACAGGGAAGGAGCACCGGGGAGCTGTTTTTT. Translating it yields CASSNRQGRSTGELFF.

The CDR3 protein is CASSHVGPFPYLYEQYF. CDR3 nucleotide sequence: TGTGCCAGCAGCCACGTGGGACCTTTTCCCTACCTCTACGAGCAGTACTTC. The rearrangement uses TRBV3-1 and TRBJ2-7, with D perhaps being TRBD1 or TRBD2 (5 bases each). The CDR3 consists of 17 residues. Germline V gene sequence: CDR1 LGHDT, CDR2 YNNKEL (reference sequence). The germline V and J ends were trimmed by 3 bases and 3 bases, with 21 bases remaining between them.

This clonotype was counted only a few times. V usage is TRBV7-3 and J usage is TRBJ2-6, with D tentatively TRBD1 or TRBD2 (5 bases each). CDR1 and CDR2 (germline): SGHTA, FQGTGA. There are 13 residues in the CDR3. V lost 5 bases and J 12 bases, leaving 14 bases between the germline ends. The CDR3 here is CASSAGTPSVLTF. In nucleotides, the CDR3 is TGTGCCAGCAGCGCCGGGACCCCCAGCGTCCTGACTTTC. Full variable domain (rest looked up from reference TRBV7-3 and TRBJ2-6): GAGVSQTPSNKVTEKGKYVELRCDPISGHTALYWYRQSLGQGPEFLIYFQGTGAADDSGLPNDRFFAVRPEGSVSTLKIQRTERGDSAVYLCASSAGTPSVLTFGAGSRLTVL.

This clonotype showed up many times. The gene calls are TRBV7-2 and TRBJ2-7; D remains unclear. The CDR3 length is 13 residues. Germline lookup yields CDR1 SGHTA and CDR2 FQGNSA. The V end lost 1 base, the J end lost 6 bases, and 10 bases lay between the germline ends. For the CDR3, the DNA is TGTGCCAGCAGCTTAGTCCGCGTTTCCGAGCAGTACTTC. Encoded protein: CASSLVRVSEQYF.

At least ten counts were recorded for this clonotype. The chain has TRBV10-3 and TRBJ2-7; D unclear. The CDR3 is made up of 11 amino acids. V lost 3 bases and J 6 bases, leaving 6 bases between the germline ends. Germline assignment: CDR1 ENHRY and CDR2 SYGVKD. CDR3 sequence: CAISDMGEQYF. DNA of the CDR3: TGTGCCATCAGTGATATGGGCGAGCAGTACTTC.

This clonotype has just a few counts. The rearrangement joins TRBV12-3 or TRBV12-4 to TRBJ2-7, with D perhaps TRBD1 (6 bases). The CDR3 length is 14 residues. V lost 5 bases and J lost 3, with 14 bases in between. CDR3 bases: TGTGCCAGCAGTCGGACAGAGAGCCTCTACGAGCAGTACTTC. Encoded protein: CASSRTESLYEQYF.

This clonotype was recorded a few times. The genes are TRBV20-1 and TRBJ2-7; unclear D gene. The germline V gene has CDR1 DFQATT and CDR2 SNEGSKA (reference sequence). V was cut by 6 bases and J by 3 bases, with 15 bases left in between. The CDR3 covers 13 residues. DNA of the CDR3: TGCAGTGCCGGCCGGGTCCCCCGCTACGAGCAGTACTTC. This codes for CSAGRVPRYEQYF.

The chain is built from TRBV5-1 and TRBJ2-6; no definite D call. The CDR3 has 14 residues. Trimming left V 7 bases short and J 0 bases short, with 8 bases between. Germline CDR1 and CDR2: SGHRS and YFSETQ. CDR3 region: CASRSVSGANVLTF. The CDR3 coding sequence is TGCGCCAGCCGGAGTGTCTCTGGGGCCAACGTCCTGACTTTC. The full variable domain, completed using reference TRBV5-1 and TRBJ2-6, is KAGVTQTPRYLIKTRGQQVTLSCSPISGHRSVSWYQQTPGQGLQFLFEYFSETQRNKGNFPGRFSGRQFSNSRSEMNVSTLELGDSALYLCASRSVSGANVLTFGAGSRLTVL.

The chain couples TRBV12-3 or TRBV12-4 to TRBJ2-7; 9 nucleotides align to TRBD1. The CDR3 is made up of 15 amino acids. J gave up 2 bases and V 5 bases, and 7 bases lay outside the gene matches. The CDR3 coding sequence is TGTGCCAGCAGTGCCACCGGGACAGGGACCTACGAGCAGTACTTC. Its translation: CASSATGTGTYEQYF.

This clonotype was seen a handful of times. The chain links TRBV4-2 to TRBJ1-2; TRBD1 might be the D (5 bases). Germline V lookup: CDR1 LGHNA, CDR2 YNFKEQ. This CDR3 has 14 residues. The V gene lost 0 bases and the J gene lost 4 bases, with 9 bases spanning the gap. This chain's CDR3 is CASSQEWGGYGYTF. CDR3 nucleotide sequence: TGTGCCAGCAGCCAAGAATGGGGGGGCTATGGCTACACCTTC.

In DNA, the CDR3 is TGTGCCAGCAGTTTCACCAGATTAACAAATTCACCCCTCCACTTT. Protein: CASSFTRLTNSPLHF. The V gene is TRBV6-5, the J gene TRBJ1-6; D remains unclear. CDR3 length: 15 amino acids. Germline values: CDR1 MNHEY, CDR2 SVGAGI. Trimming shortened V by 4 bases and J by 7 bases, and 14 bases separated the two germline ends.

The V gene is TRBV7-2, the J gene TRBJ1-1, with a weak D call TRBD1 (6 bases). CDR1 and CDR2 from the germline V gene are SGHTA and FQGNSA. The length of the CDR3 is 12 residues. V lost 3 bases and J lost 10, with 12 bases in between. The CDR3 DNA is TGTGCCAGCAGCTTTTCAGGGGCCTCAGCTTTCTTT. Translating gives CASSFSGASAFF.